A selection of T cell receptor beta chains follows, all from one sample in a study of cytomegalovirus exposure and HLA in healthy donors. Clones were read by immunoSEQ multiplex PCR, and TCRdb kept only the in-frame ones, dropping some. This sample has roughly 92,000 clones, with about 7.6% found just once. Input material: PBMCs. The origin of the receptors is a man in his forties or fifties in good health and CMV-seronegative. CDR3s include the opening cysteine and the closing phenylalanine or tryptophan. The order of the fields is V gene, CDR3 length, clone size, J gene, D gene, CDR3 DNA, CDR3 protein. A D gene is named only where the DNA matches it firmly. The size of a clone is reported for some rows only, either as once, few or many, or as a class for expanded clones.

TRBV5-6	18	NA	TRBJ2-7	TRBD2	TGTGCCAGCAGCTCGGTGGCTAGCGGGAGATCCGGCCTAGGTGAGCAGTACTTC	CASSSVASGRSGLGEQYF
TRBV4-3	16	few	TRBJ2-7	TRBD1	TGCGCCAGCAGCCAAGATCGACAGGGTGAGGCCTACGAGCAGTACTTC	CASSQDRQGEAYEQYF
TRBV29-1	12	few	TRBJ1-1	NA	TGCAGCGCTCGAACAGGGATAAATGAAGCTTTCTTT	CSARTGINEAFF
TRBV2	15	NA	TRBJ1-5	TRBD1	TGTGCCAGCAGGGTACAGGGGGCTAGCAATCAGCCCCAGCATTTT	CASRVQGASNQPQHF
TRBV25-1	16	NA	TRBJ2-3	TRBD1	TGTGCCAGCAGTGAATTAGGGACAGGGGACACAGATACGCAGTATTTT	CASSELGTGDTDTQYF
TRBV2	15	few	TRBJ1-2	NA	TGTGCCAGCAGGGGCCAGGTGCAGATAAACTATGGCTACACCTTC	CASRGQVQINYGYTF
TRBV2	15	few	TRBJ2-2	NA	TGTGCCAGCAGAGCCGGGACATCCGACACCGGGGAGCTGTTTTTT	CASRAGTSDTGELFF
TRBV5-5	15	few	TRBJ2-5	NA	TGTGCCAGCAGCCCCTCCAAACAGGCGGCAGAGACCCAGTACTTC	CASSPSKQAAETQYF
TRBV30	14	few	TRBJ1-4	NA	TGTGCCTGGAGTATGCCGGGGATGGGGGAAAAACTGTTTTTT	CAWSMPGMGEKLFF
TRBV28	12	NA	TRBJ2-5	NA	TGTGCCAGCAGGGTCCGAGGAGAGACCCAGTACTTC	CASRVRGETQYF
TRBV28	13	few	TRBJ2-1	TRBD2	TGTGCCAGCAGTTTAGGACTAGGCGATGAGCAGTTCTTC	CASSLGLGDEQFF
TRBV6-4	14	few	TRBJ2-2	TRBD1	TGTGCCAGCAGTTCTGGACAGGGGGCCGGGGAGCTGTTTTTT	CASSSGQGAGELFF
TRBV11-1	15	few	TRBJ2-3	TRBD1	TGTGCCAGCAGCCAGGGACAGGGAAACACAGATACGCAGTATTTT	CASSQGQGNTDTQYF
TRBV19	15	NA	TRBJ1-1	TRBD1	TGTGCCAGTAGTACCAAAAAGAGGGACAGGGAGGGGGCTTTCTTT	CASSTKKRDREGAFF
TRBV6-1	17	NA	TRBJ1-3	NA	TGTGCCAGCAGTGAAGCGTACGGAGGGAGCTCTGGAAACACCATATATTTT	CASSEAYGGSSGNTIYF
TRBV4-1	17	few	TRBJ2-1	TRBD2	TGCGCCAGCAGCCAGTCCCCTAGCGGGAGCTCCTACAATGAGCAGTTCTTC	CASSQSPSGSSYNEQFF
TRBV7-2	17	NA	TRBJ2-2	TRBD2	TGTGCCAGCAGCTTATTCCCGGCTAGCGGGGGGGCCGGGGAGCTGTTTTTT	CASSLFPASGGAGELFF
TRBV6-1	15	many	TRBJ1-1	TRBD1	TGTGCCAGCAGTGAAACCGAGACAGGGAGCGCTGAAGCTTTCTTT	CASSETETGSAEAFF
TRBV5-1	13	few	TRBJ2-2	TRBD1	TGCGCCAGCAGCCTACAGGGGACCGGGGAGCTGTTTTTT	CASSLQGTGELFF
TRBV18	14	NA	TRBJ1-3	NA	TGTGCCAGCTCACCACCGAGCAGAGGGAACACCATATATTTT	CASSPPSRGNTIYF
TRBV28	12	few	TRBJ1-1	TRBD1	TGTGCCATTTTGGGACAGGGCACTGAAGCTTTCTTT	CAILGQGTEAFF
TRBV7-8	14	NA	TRBJ2-7	NA	TGTGCCAGTCCCATTGGAGGGCGCATGTACGAGCAGTACTTC	CASPIGGRMYEQYF
TRBV27	15	NA	TRBJ1-6	NA	TGTGCCAGCAGTCGCGCCGAGGTGGATAATTCACCCCTCCACTTT	CASSRAEVDNSPLHF
TRBV19	14	few	TRBJ2-1	NA	TGTGCCAGTACACCGGGACTGGGATACAATGAGCAGTTCTTC	CASTPGLGYNEQFF
TRBV28	15	few	TRBJ2-7	TRBD1	TGTGCCAGCAGTTCCACGGACAGGGGGCTCTACGAGCAGTACTTC	CASSSTDRGLYEQYF
TRBV5-4	15	NA	TRBJ2-7	NA	TGTGCCAGCAGCTGGGCGGGGGCTAGCGTCCACGAGCAGTACTTC	CASSWAGASVHEQYF
TRBV2	16	NA	TRBJ1-1	NA	TGTGCCAGCAGGACCCACCGATTGTGGGGGGACACTGAAGCTTTCTTT	CASRTHRLWGDTEAFF
TRBV28	13	NA	TRBJ1-2	TRBD1	TGTGCCAGCAGACGACAGGGCACCTATGGCTACACCTTC	CASRRQGTYGYTF
TRBV7-8	16	NA	TRBJ2-5	TRBD2	TGTGCCAGCAGCCTGACCCCAGGGACTAGCGAGGAGACCCAGTACTTC	CASSLTPGTSEETQYF
TRBV6-1	15	NA	TRBJ1-1	NA	TGTGCCAGCAGTGAAGGGTTAGGGGGAGTCACTGAAGCTTTCTTT	CASSEGLGGVTEAFF
TRBV29-1	16	NA	TRBJ2-1	TRBD2	TGCAGCGTTGAGGCGCGAGGCGGGGGGACCTACAATGAGCAGTTCTTC	CSVEARGGGTYNEQFF
TRBV6-6	15	NA	TRBJ1-2	TRBD1	TGTGCCAGCAGGGGGGGACAGGGACAGGGCTATGGCTACACCTTC	CASRGGQGQGYGYTF
TRBV28	16	few	TRBJ2-1	TRBD2	TGTGCCAGCAGCCCTCCTAGGACTAGCGGGGCTGGTGAGCAGTTCTTC	CASSPPRTSGAGEQFF
TRBV19	14	NA	TRBJ1-1	NA	TGTGCCAGTAGCTCGGCCGGGAGAAACACTGAAGCTTTCTTT	CASSSAGRNTEAFF
TRBV9	17	few	TRBJ1-4	TRBD1	TGTGCCAGCAGCGCGAGACAGGGGGCTTCGGCTAATGAAAAACTGTTTTTT	CASSARQGASANEKLFF
TRBV28	15	NA	TRBJ1-4	TRBD1	TGTGCCAGCAGTTTATTAACAGGGGGAGAGGAAAAACTGTTTTTT	CASSLLTGGEEKLFF
TRBV30	15	NA	TRBJ2-1	TRBD2	TGTGCCTGGAGCCCCGGACTAGCGGGGTACAATGAGCAGTTCTTC	CAWSPGLAGYNEQFF
TRBV5-1	18	NA	TRBJ2-2	TRBD2	TGCGCCAGCAGCTCAAGACTAGCGGGGGGAACGTCCTCCGGGGAGCTGTTTTTT	CASSSRLAGGTSSGELFF
TRBV7-9	16	few	TRBJ1-4	NA	TGTGCCAGCAGCCCAGCCGGAGGGACGGCTAATGAAAAACTGTTTTTT	CASSPAGGTANEKLFF
TRBV7-8	15	few	TRBJ1-2	TRBD1	TGTGCCAGCAGCGCCTCCGGGACAGGGGGCGATGGCTACACCTTC	CASSASGTGGDGYTF
TRBV27	16	few	TRBJ1-1	TRBD1	TGTGCCAGCAGTTTGTTCAGGGGGCGGGAGGGCACTGAAGCTTTCTTT	CASSLFRGREGTEAFF
TRBV18	15	NA	TRBJ1-1	NA	TGTGCCAGCTCACCATTTCGGGGGTTGAACACTGAAGCTTTCTTT	CASSPFRGLNTEAFF
TRBV29-1	12	NA	TRBJ1-1	NA	TGCAGCGCTACAGGTGGGTGGACTGAAGCTTTCTTT	CSATGGWTEAFF
TRBV30	13	few	TRBJ2-1	TRBD2	TGTGCCCAGGGACTAGCGGGAGGGAATGAGCAGTTCTTC	CAQGLAGGNEQFF
TRBV28	13	few	TRBJ2-7	TRBD2	TGTGCCAGTGAGACTAGCGGGACCTACGAGCAGTACTTC	CASETSGTYEQYF
TRBV9	19	NA	TRBJ2-3	TRBD2	TGTGCCAGCAGCAGAAGAACAGGGGGGGCTAGCGGGAGAACAGATACGCAGTATTTT	CASSRRTGGASGRTDTQYF
TRBV28	13	NA	TRBJ2-7	NA	TGTGCCAGCGTAGGAGGTGGGGGGTACGAGCAGTACTTC	CASVGGGGYEQYF
TRBV10-3	14	NA	TRBJ2-2	TRBD2	TGTGCCGTCGAGCGGGGGTCGAACACCGGGGAGCTGTTTTTT	CAVERGSNTGELFF
TRBV11-2	15	NA	TRBJ2-7	TRBD2	TGTGCCAGCAGCTTCGGACTAGCGGGAGTGTACGAGCAGTACTTC	CASSFGLAGVYEQYF
TRBV9	16	NA	TRBJ1-4	TRBD1	TGTGCCAGCAGCGTAGCTTCCGGGACACAGGGGGAAAAACTGTTTTTT	CASSVASGTQGEKLFF
TRBV6-1	11	few	TRBJ2-7	NA	TGTGCCAGCAGGGGACTGTACGAGCAGTACTTC	CASRGLYEQYF
TRBV15	13	few	TRBJ2-1	NA	TGTGCCACCAGCAGAGATCGGGTGAATGAGCAGTTCTTC	CATSRDRVNEQFF
TRBV19	14	NA	TRBJ1-1	NA	TGTGCCAGTAGTATACCACAGGGGAACACTGAAGCTTTCTTT	CASSIPQGNTEAFF
TRBV29-1	12	few	TRBJ1-1	NA	TGCAGCGTCACGACTGTGAACACTGAAGCTTTCTTT	CSVTTVNTEAFF
TRBV27	16	few	TRBJ2-7	TRBD1	TGTGCCAGCAGTTTAATCGGATTTGGACAGGCCCTCGAGCAGTACTTC	CASSLIGFGQALEQYF
TRBV30	14	NA	TRBJ2-6	NA	TGTGCCTCCCCGGGCGGGTACGGGGCCAACGTCCTGACTTTC	CASPGGYGANVLTF
TRBV19	12	NA	TRBJ1-6	NA	TGTGCCAGTAGTAAGCTCGAGTCACCCCTCCACTTT	CASSKLESPLHF
TRBV7-2	13	NA	TRBJ2-1	NA	TGTGCCAGCAGCTTGACTAGTATAAATGAGCAGTTCTTC	CASSLTSINEQFF
TRBV5-1	16	NA	TRBJ1-1	TRBD1	TGCGCCAGCAGCTTTCAGCAGGGGGCGATGGGATATGAAGCTTTCTTT	CASSFQQGAMGYEAFF
TRBV6-5	15	few	TRBJ2-5	TRBD2	TGTGCCAGCAGCCAGGCTAGCGGGGGGGAAGAGACCCAGTACTTC	CASSQASGGEETQYF